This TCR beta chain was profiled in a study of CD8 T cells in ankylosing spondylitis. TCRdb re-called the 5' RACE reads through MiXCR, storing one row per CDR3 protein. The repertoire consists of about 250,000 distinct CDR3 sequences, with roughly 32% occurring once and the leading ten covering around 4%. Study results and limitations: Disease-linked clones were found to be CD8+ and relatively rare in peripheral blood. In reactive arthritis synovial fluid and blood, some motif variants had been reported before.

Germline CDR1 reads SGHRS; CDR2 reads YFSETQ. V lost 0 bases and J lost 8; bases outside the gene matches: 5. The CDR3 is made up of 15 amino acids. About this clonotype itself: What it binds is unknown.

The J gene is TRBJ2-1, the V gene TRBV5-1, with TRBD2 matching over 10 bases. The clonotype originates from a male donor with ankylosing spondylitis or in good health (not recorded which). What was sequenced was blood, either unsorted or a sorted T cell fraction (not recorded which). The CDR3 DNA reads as TGCGCCAGCAGCTTGGAGCTAGCGGGAGCGGATGAGCAGTTCTTC. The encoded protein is CASSLELAGADEQFF.